This is a list of T cell receptor beta chains from one sample in a study of shared clonotypes between healthy human individuals. Method: immunoSEQ multiplex PCR; TCRdb's copy keeps in-frame clones and lacks some. The sample yields 470,000 or so clones, 65% to 85% seen once. The sample comprised PBMCs. These receptors all stem from a woman in her forties in good health. Some clones in this sample may be carry-over from other donors' samples. Each CDR3 is given with its conserved first and last residue. The D gene is left open where the match is weak. The size entry is marked missing in some rows and otherwise reads once, few, many or a size class.

D,J,V,size,DNA,CDR3
TRBD2,TRBJ2-3,TRBV6-4,NA,TGTGCCAGCAGAGGACTAGCGGGAGCAACAGATACGCAGTATTTT,CASRGLAGATDTQYF
NA,TRBJ1-2,TRBV5-4,NA,TGTGCCAGCAGCCCGGATGGGGTCTCAGCTAACTATGGCTACACCTTC,CASSPDGVSANYGYTF
NA,TRBJ1-2,TRBV25-1,once,TGTGCCAGCAGGGACAGAGAGAACTATGGCTACACCTTC,CASRDRENYGYTF
NA,TRBJ2-2,TRBV27,NA,TGTGCCAGCAGATTGCTGGGGACTCCCTTGGGTGGGGAGCTGTTTTTT,CASRLLGTPLGGELFF
NA,TRBJ2-3,TRBV5-4,NA,TGTGCCAGCCGTAGGGGCACAGATACGCAGTATTTT,CASRRGTDTQYF
NA,TRBJ2-7,TRBV10-2,NA,TGCGCCAGCAGAAGGGGTCCCACCTACGAGCAGTACTTC,CASRRGPTYEQYF
TRBD2,TRBJ2-1,TRBV9,NA,TGTGCCAGCAGCGTCACACTAGCGGGAGGGCATGTTGAGCAGTTCTTC,CASSVTLAGGHVEQFF
NA,TRBJ1-4,TRBV19,NA,TGTGCCAGTAGTTTTCGGCAGTCTAATGAAAAACTGTTTTTT,CASSFRQSNEKLFF
NA,TRBJ2-2,TRBV19,NA,TGTGCCAGTAGTTCCGGGTACAGGGACACTGGGGAGCTGTTTTTT,CASSSGYRDTGELFF
NA,TRBJ2-5,TRBV5-1,NA,TGCGCCAGCACCATTAGACCCCAAGAGACCCAGTACTTC,CASTIRPQETQYF
NA,TRBJ2-7,TRBV28,NA,TGTGCCAGCAGCCCTCGGCGTAGGCGCGGGGAGCAGTACTTC,CASSPRRRRGEQYF
TRBD1,TRBJ2-2,TRBV18,NA,TGTGCCAGCTCACCATCACAGGGGGCCAACACCGGGGAGCTGTTTTTT,CASSPSQGANTGELFF
TRBD1,TRBJ1-1,TRBV20-1,NA,TGCAGTGCTAGGGTGGGACAGGGAGCTTTCTTT,CSARVGQGAFF
TRBD2,TRBJ2-2,TRBV10-3,NA,TGTGCCATCATGGACAAGGGACTAGCGAACACTGGGGAGCTGTTTTTT,CAIMDKGLANTGELFF
TRBD1,TRBJ2-2,TRBV29-1,NA,TGCAGCGTTGAGAGACAGGGGGCGCGGGGCACCGGGGAGCTGTTTTTT,CSVERQGARGTGELFF
NA,TRBJ1-1,TRBV2,NA,TGTGCCAGCAGTGAAGTGACCCGAAAGGACACTGAAGCTTTCTTT,CASSEVTRKDTEAFF
TRBD2,TRBJ2-3,TRBV9,once,TGTGCCAGCAGCTCGGAGGGAGGGTATGGCACAGATACGCAGTATTTT,CASSSEGGYGTDTQYF
NA,TRBJ2-1,TRBV30,NA,TGTGCCTCGGGAGTTGGGAACTACAATGAGCAGTTCTTC,CASGVGNYNEQFF
NA,TRBJ2-2,TRBV19,NA,TGTGCCAGTAGTACGACAGCGAACACCGGGGAGCTGTTTTTT,CASSTTANTGELFF
TRBD1,TRBJ1-2,TRBV9,NA,TGTGCCAGCAGCGTCACAGGGGGTTCTCCCTATGGCTACACCTTC,CASSVTGGSPYGYTF
NA,TRBJ1-5,TRBV30,NA,TGTGCCTGGAGTTACGGGGGGGGCAATCAGCCCCAGCATTTT,CAWSYGGGNQPQHF
NA,TRBJ2-3,TRBV30,NA,TGTGCCTGGAATAGCGAGCGCACAGATACGCAGTATTTT,CAWNSERTDTQYF
NA,TRBJ2-2,TRBV4-2,NA,TGTGCCAGCAGCCGAGACGCCACCGGGGAGCTGTTTTTT,CASSRDATGELFF
NA,TRBJ2-4,TRBV27,NA,TGTGCCAGCAGTTTAAGCCCGGTTCTAGTGGGCAAAAACATTCAGTACTTC,CASSLSPVLVGKNIQYF
NA,TRBJ2-3,TRBV7-2,few,TGTGCCAGCAGCCGTTTTGAAGATACGCAGTATTTT,CASSRFEDTQYF
NA,TRBJ1-1,TRBV6-4,NA,TGTGCCAGCAGCGGAGACTATGGCACTGAAGCTTTCTTT,CASSGDYGTEAFF
NA,TRBJ2-1,TRBV10-3,NA,TGTGCCATCAGTGAGTCAAACAATGAGCAGTTCTTC,CAISESNNEQFF
TRBD1,TRBJ2-7,TRBV4-2,NA,TGTGCCAGCAGCCAAGATCGGACAGGGCCCTACGAGCAGTACTTC,CASSQDRTGPYEQYF
TRBD1,TRBJ1-2,TRBV30,once,TGTGCCTGGAGTCTCCTACACTCGACAGGGGGCGGTGGCTACACCTTC,CAWSLLHSTGGGGYTF
NA,TRBJ2-7,TRBV5-5,NA,TGTGCCAGCAGCTTGGTGGCGGCGGCCTCCTACGAGCAGTACTTC,CASSLVAAASYEQYF
TRBD2,TRBJ2-7,TRBV9,NA,TGTGCCAGCAGCGTAGAAAGCGGGGCTACCTACGAGCAGTACTTC,CASSVESGATYEQYF